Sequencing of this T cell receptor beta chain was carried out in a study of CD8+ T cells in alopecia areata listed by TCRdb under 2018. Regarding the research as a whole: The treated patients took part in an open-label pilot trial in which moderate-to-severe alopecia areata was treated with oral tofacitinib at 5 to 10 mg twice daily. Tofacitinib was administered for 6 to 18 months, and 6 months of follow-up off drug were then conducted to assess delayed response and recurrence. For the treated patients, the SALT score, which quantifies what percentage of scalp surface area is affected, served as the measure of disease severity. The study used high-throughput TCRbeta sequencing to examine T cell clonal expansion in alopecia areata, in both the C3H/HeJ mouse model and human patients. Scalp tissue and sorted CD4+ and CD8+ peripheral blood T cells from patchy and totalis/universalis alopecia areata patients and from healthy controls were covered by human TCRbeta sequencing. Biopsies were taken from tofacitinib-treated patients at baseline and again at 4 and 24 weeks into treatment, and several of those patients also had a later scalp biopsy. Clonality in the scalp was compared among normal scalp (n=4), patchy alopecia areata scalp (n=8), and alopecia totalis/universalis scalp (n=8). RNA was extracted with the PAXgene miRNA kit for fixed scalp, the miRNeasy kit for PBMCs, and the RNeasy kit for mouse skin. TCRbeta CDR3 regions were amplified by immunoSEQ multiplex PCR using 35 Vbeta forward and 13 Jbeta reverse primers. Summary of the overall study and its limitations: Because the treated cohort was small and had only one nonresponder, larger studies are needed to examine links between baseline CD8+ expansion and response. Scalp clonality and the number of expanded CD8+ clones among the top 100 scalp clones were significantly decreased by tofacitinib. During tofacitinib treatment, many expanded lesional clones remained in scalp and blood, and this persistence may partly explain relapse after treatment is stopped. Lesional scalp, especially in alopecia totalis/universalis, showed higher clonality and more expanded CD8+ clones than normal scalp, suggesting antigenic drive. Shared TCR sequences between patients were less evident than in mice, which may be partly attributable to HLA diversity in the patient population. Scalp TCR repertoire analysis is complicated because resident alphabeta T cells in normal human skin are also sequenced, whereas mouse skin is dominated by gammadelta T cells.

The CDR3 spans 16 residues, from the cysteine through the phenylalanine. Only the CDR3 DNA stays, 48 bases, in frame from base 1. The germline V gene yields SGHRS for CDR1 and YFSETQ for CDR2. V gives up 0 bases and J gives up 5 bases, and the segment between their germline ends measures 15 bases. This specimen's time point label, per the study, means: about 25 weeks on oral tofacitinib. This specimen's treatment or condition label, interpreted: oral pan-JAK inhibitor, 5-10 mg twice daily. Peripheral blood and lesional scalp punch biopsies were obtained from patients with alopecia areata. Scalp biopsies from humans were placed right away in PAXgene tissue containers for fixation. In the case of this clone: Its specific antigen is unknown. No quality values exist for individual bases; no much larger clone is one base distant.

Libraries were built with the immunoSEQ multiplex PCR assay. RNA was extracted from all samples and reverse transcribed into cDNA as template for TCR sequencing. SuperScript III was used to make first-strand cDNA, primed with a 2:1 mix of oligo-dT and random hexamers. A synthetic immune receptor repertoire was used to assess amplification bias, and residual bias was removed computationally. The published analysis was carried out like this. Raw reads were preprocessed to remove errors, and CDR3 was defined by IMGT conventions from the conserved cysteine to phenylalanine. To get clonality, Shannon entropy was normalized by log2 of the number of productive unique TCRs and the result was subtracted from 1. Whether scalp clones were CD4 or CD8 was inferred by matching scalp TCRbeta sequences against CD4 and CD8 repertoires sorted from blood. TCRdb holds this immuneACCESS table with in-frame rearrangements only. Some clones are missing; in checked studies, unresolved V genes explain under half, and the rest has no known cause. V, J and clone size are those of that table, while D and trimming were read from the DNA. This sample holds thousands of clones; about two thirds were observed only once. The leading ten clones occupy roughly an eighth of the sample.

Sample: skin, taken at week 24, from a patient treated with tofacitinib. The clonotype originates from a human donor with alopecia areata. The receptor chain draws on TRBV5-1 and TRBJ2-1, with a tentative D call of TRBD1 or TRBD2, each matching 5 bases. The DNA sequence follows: TGCGCCAGCAGCTTGGCCCATGGGGGAAGGGACAATGAGCAGTTCTTC. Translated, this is CASSLAHGGRDNEQFF.